A selection of T cell receptor beta chains follows, all from one sample in a study of chemoradiotherapy in HPV16-positive cancers. The method was immunoSEQ multiplex PCR; TCRdb's version includes in-frame clones alone and lacks a portion of them. The data contain about 7,000 clones, almost 80% of them singletons. Sampling took place from a patient who underwent chemoradiotherapy. These receptor sequences come from a human donor with HPV-associated anogenital cancer. CDR3s include the opening cysteine and the closing phenylalanine or tryptophan. The D gene is left open where the match is weak. The listing skips clone size in some rows; elsewhere it reads once, few, many or a size class.

>-|TRBV23-1|-|TRBJ2-2
CASSQSENTGELFF
TGCGCCAGCAGTCAATCAGAGAACACCGGGGAGCTGTTTTTT
>few|TRBV28|TRBD1|TRBJ1-2
CATPKGTGAHGYTF
TGTGCCACCCCCAAGGGGACAGGGGCACATGGCTACACCTTC
>-|TRBV4-1|-|TRBJ1-1
CASSQFRLNTEAFF
TGCGCCAGCAGCCAATTTCGGCTGAACACTGAAGCTTTCTTT
>once|TRBV11-2|-|TRBJ1-4
CASSSRDGEPNEKLFF
TGTGCCAGCAGCTCACGGGATGGCGAACCTAATGAAAAACTGTTTTTT
>-|TRBV7-8|-|TRBJ1-1
CASSLTRGGMNTEAFF
TGTGCCAGCAGCTTGACTAGAGGGGGGATGAACACTGAAGCTTTCTTT
>-|TRBV19|TRBD1|TRBJ1-6
CASSIRTGGNSPLHF
TGTGCCAGTAGTATACGGACAGGGGGCAATTCACCCCTCCACTTT
>once|TRBV27|TRBD1|TRBJ2-7
CASSITGGGNYEQYF
TGTGCCAGCAGTATAACAGGGGGCGGAAATTACGAGCAGTACTTC
>-|TRBV25-1|-|TRBJ2-2
CASSEMDQGPTGELFF
TGTGCCAGCAGTGAAATGGATCAGGGGCCCACCGGGGAGCTGTTTTTT
>-|TRBV6-1|TRBD1|TRBJ2-3
CASSEWGTGTDTQYF
TGTGCCAGCAGTGAATGGGGGACAGGGACAGATACGCAGTATTTT
>few|TRBV13|-|TRBJ1-2
CASSLDVSVDYGYTF
TGTGCCAGCAGCTTAGATGTTTCAGTGGACTATGGCTACACCTTC
>-|TRBV6-6|-|TRBJ2-1
CASKGGAATYNEQFF
TGTGCCAGCAAAGGCGGGGCCGCCACCTACAATGAGCAGTTCTTC
>-|TRBV27|-|TRBJ1-1
CASSSVANTEAFF
TGTGCCAGCAGTTCGGTGGCGAACACTGAAGCTTTCTTT
>-|TRBV7-8|TRBD2|TRBJ2-3
CASSFIAGGTDTQYF
TGTGCCAGCAGCTTCATAGCGGGGGGCACAGATACGCAGTATTTT
>-|TRBV6-6|-|TRBJ1-2
CASTAGQLNGYTF
TGTGCCAGCACCGCCGGACAATTAAATGGCTACACCTTC
>few|TRBV7-2|-|TRBJ1-2
CASSLASLGYTF
TGTGCCAGCAGCTTAGCGTCCCTAGGCTACACCTTC
>-|TRBV6-1|TRBD1|TRBJ1-4
CASSLQGNREKLFF
TGTGCCAGCAGCTTACAGGGGAATAGAGAAAAACTGTTTTTT
>-|TRBV30|TRBD1|TRBJ2-6
CAWSVHRGSNVLTF
TGTGCCTGGAGTGTCCACAGGGGATCCAACGTCCTGACTTTC
>-|TRBV5-5|-|TRBJ1-5
CASSLTENSNQPQHF
TGTGCCAGCAGCTTGACTGAAAATAGCAATCAGCCCCAGCATTTT
>few|TRBV9|TRBD1|TRBJ1-2
CASSVAGYPGQGHGYTF
TGTGCCAGCAGCGTAGCTGGTTATCCGGGACAGGGCCATGGCTACACCTTC
>-|TRBV4-1|-|TRBJ1-2
CASSQTSGNYGYTF
TGCGCCAGCAGCCAAACCTCAGGGAACTATGGCTACACCTTC
>few|TRBV29-1|-|TRBJ2-7
CSVERGGGEQYF
TGCAGCGTTGAAAGGGGTGGGGGAGAGCAGTACTTC
>-|TRBV6-5|-|TRBJ1-1
CASSENGEAFF
TGTGCCAGCAGTGAGAACGGTGAAGCTTTCTTT
>-|TRBV28|-|TRBJ1-1
CASRQNWAEAFF
TGTGCCAGCAGACAGAACTGGGCTGAAGCTTTCTTT
>-|TRBV28|-|TRBJ2-7
CASFTTPYEQYF
TGTGCCAGCTTCACCACCCCCTACGAGCAGTACTTC
>-|TRBV19|-|TRBJ1-1
CASRGDTLNTEAFF
TGTGCCAGTAGAGGGGACACTTTGAACACTGAAGCTTTCTTT
>-|TRBV2|-|TRBJ2-7
CASSELKGPSYEQYF
TGTGCCAGCAGTGAATTGAAGGGTCCCTCCTACGAGCAGTACTTC
>-|TRBV7-8|-|TRBJ2-7
CASSPSGREWYEQYF
TGTGCCAGCAGCCCCTCGGGCAGGGAGTGGTACGAGCAGTACTTC
>-|TRBV19|TRBD1|TRBJ1-5
CASSIRPFDRVLADQPQHF
TGTGCCAGTAGTATACGTCCATTCGACAGGGTTCTAGCAGATCAGCCCCAGCATTTT
>-|TRBV15|TRBD1|TRBJ1-3
CATSRGGTAGNTIYF
TGTGCCACCAGCAGAGGCGGGACAGCTGGAAACACCATATATTTT
>few|TRBV5-1|TRBD1|TRBJ1-3
CASSFDRGRNTIYF
TGCGCCAGCAGCTTTGACAGGGGGAGAAACACCATATATTTT
>-|TRBV5-1|-|TRBJ1-1
CASSLSSPRRNTEAFF
TGCGCCAGCAGCTTGTCTTCCCCCCGGCGGAACACTGAAGCTTTCTTT
>-|TRBV4-2|TRBD1|TRBJ1-5
CASSPTGTVDQPQHF
TGTGCCAGCAGCCCAACCGGGACAGTTGATCAGCCCCAGCATTTT
>-|TRBV7-3|-|TRBJ2-3
CASSRGADTQYF
TGTGCCAGCAGCCGTGGGGCAGATACGCAGTATTTT
>-|TRBV19|-|TRBJ2-7
CASSASLDEQYF
TGTGCCAGTAGTGCTAGCCTGGACGAGCAGTACTTC
>-|TRBV7-9|-|TRBJ1-2
CASSFDRATFGYGYTF
TGTGCCAGCAGCTTCGACAGAGCCACATTTGGCTATGGCTACACCTTC
>-|TRBV20-1|-|TRBJ1-1
CSARQDTEAFF
TGCAGTGCCCGACAGGACACTGAAGCTTTCTTT
>-|TRBV5-6|-|TRBJ2-7
CASSWLAASYEQYF
TGTGCCAGCAGCTGGTTAGCGGCCTCCTACGAGCAGTACTTC
>-|TRBV28|-|TRBJ1-3
CASSFGQFLGNTIYF
TGTGCCAGCAGTTTCGGACAGTTTCTTGGAAACACCATATATTTT
>-|TRBV5-6|-|TRBJ2-7
CASSSPLAAYEQYF
TGTGCCAGCAGCTCTCCGCTAGCCGCCTACGAGCAGTACTTC
>-|TRBV28|-|TRBJ1-5
CASSLRAGLNSNQPQHF
TGTGCCAGCAGTTTGCGGGCAGGACTAAATAGCAATCAGCCCCAGCATTTT
>-|TRBV7-6|-|TRBJ2-1
CASSLEAWGHEQFF
TGTGCCAGCAGCTTAGAAGCGTGGGGTCATGAGCAGTTCTTC
>-|TRBV15|-|TRBJ2-7
CATSRDSGPYEQYF
TGTGCCACCAGCAGAGATAGCGGCCCCTACGAGCAGTACTTC
>-|TRBV6-1|-|TRBJ2-7
CASREGPTYEQYF
TGTGCCAGCAGGGAGGGACCCACCTACGAGCAGTACTTC
>-|TRBV5-1|TRBD1|TRBJ2-7
CASSLGQGGEQYF
TGCGCCAGCAGCTTGGGACAGGGGGGGGAGCAGTACTTC
>once|TRBV30|-|TRBJ1-4
CAWGTRNEKLFF
TGTGCCTGGGGAACTCGAAATGAAAAACTGTTTTTT
>-|TRBV4-2|-|TRBJ1-4
CASSPNYGGARGEKLFF
TGTGCCAGCTCTCCAAACTACGGGGGGGCCCGTGGGGAAAAACTGTTTTTT
>-|TRBV7-9|-|TRBJ1-4
CASSPRGGEEKLFF
TGTGCCAGCAGCCCCCGTGGTGGTGAGGAAAAACTGTTTTTT
>-|TRBV5-1|-|TRBJ1-1
CASSLDGSPNTEAFF
TGCGCCAGCAGCTTGGACGGCAGCCCGAACACTGAAGCTTTCTTT